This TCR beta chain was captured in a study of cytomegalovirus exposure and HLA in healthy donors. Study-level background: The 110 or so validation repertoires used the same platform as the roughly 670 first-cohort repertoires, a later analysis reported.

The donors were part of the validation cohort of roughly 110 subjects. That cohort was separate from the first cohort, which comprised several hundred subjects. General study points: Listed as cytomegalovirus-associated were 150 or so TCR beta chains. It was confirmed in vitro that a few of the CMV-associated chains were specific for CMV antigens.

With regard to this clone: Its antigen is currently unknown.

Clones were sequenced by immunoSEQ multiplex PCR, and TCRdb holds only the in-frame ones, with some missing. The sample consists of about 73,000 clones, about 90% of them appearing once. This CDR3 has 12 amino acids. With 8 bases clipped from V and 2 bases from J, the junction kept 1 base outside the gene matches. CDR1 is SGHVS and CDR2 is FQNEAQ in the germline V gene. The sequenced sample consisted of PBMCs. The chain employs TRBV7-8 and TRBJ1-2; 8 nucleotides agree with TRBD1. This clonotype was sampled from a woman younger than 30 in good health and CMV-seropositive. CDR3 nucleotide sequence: TGTGCCAGCGGACAGGGAAACTATGGCTACACCTTC. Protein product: CASGQGNYGYTF.